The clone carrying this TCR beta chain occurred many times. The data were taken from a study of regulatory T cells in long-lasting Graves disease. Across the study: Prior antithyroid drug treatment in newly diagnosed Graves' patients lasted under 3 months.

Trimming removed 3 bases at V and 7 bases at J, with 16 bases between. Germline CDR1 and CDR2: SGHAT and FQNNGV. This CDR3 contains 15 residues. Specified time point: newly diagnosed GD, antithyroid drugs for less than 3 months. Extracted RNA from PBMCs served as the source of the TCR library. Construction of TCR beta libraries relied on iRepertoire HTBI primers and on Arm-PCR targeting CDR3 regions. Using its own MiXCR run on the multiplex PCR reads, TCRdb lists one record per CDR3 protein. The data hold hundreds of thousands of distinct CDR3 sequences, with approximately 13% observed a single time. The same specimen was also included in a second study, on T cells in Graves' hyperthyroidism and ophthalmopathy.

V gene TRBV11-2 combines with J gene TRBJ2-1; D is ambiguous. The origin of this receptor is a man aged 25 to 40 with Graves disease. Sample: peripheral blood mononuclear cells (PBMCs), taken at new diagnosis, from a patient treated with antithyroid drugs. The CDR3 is CASSLSHHMGNEQFF. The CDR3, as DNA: TGTGCCAGCAGCTTGTCCCATCATATGGGGAATGAGCAGTTCTTC.